The T cell receptor (beta chain) under discussion was sequenced for a study of read filtering for tumor transcriptome and immune sequencing. Study overall: R-ISS stage counts were eight or nine for I, about 15 for II, 7 for III.

CDR1 is DFQATT, CDR2 SNEGSKA, per germline (reference sequence). The CDR3 consists of 14 residues. V was pared by 1 base and J by 10 bases, with 10 bases of the junction left unmatched. This clonotype was observed many times. The library was built from around 380 ng RNA with molecular barcoded adaptors for alpha/delta and beta/gamma chains. MiXCR, run by TCRdb on the reads, gives a single entry per CDR3 protein. The sample has approximately 58,000 distinct CDR3 sequences; roughly 12% are singletons. J is TRBJ1-1 and V is TRBV20-1; TRBD1 matches 9 bases. The sample was a population of CD138-negative cells sorted from bone marrow. The source of this sequence is a donor aged 40 or older with multiple myeloma. This CDR3 is CSARGGQGLGGAFF. The CDR3 coding sequence is TGCAGTGCTAGAGGGGGACAGGGACTGGGGGGAGCTTTCTTT.